One and the same sample provided the 30 T cell receptor beta chains below, sequenced in a study of T cell responses to AZD1222 COVID-19 vaccine. Assay used: immunoSEQ multiplex PCR; TCRdb lists only in-frame clones, some missing. The table records around 160,000 clones, roughly 90% of them present only once. The sample consisted of peripheral blood, taken on day 0 of AZD1222 vaccination. These receptor sequences come from an adult in good health.

This clone was recorded only once. The rearrangement joins TRBV28 to TRBJ1-4; TRBD1 matches at 10 bases. CDR3 length: 15 residues. Looked up from germline, CDR1 is MDHEN and CDR2 is SYDVKM. Trimming at V came to 6 bases and at J to 6 bases, leaving 7 bases not matched to a gene. The chain's CDR3 is CASRRQGALDEKLFF. DNA of the CDR3: TGTGCCAGCAGGAGACAGGGGGCCTTGGATGAAAAACTGTTTTTT.

This clone came up once. V is TRBV27 and J is TRBJ1-5; D call uncertain. Germline V gene lookup returns CDR1 MNHEY and CDR2 SMNVEV (reference sequence). This CDR3 has 14 amino acids. Trimming left V 1 base short and J 5 bases short, with 9 bases between. In DNA, the CDR3 is TGTGCCAGCAGTTTATACGGATTCGATCAGCCCCAGCATTTT. As protein: CASSLYGFDQPQHF.

The chain couples TRBV28 to TRBJ1-3, with 9 bases identical to TRBD1. The CDR3 loop spans 13 amino acids. J lost 8 bases, V lost 6 bases, and 5 bases had no gene match. CDR1 and CDR2 from the germline V gene are MDHEN and SYDVKM. The CDR3 DNA reads as TGTGCCAGCAGGTTACAGGGGGCGGACACCATATATTTT. Encoded protein: CASRLQGADTIYF. Based on the CDR3 plus reference TRBV28 and TRBJ1-3, the full variable domain is DVKVTQSSRYLVKRTGEKVFLECVQDMDHENMFWYRQDPGLGLRLIYFSYDVKMKEKGDIPEGYSVSREKKERFSLILESASTNQTSMYLCASRLQGADTIYFGEGSWLTVV.

J is TRBJ2-7 and V is TRBV4-3, with 12 nucleotides matching TRBD2. Germline V gene lookup returns CDR1 LGHNA and CDR2 YSLEER. The CDR3 covers 17 residues. Trimming at V came to 2 bases and at J to 0 bases, leaving 5 bases not matched to a gene. The CDR3 here is CASSQSLAGGNSYEQYF. The CDR3 DNA follows: TGCGCCAGCAGCCAAAGTCTAGCGGGGGGGAACTCCTACGAGCAGTACTTC.

This clone has only one observation. The V call is TRBV7-2, the J call TRBJ2-3; no clear D. The CDR3 sequence is 13 residues long. Germline loops: CDR1 SGHTA, CDR2 FQGNSA. V was clipped by 5 bases and J by 6 bases, with 12 bases between them. CDR3 coding DNA: TGTGCCAGCAGCCCCCGGGTGCGCGATACGCAGTATTTT. It specifies CASSPRVRDTQYF.

V usage is TRBV28 and J usage is TRBJ2-1, with D possibly being TRBD1 or TRBD2 (5 bases each). Trimming cost V 4 bases and J 11 bases, with 15 bases left between them. The CDR3 runs to 13 residues. Germline V lookup: CDR1 MDHEN, CDR2 SYDVKM. The CDR3 region is CASSSGTSLKQFF. Here the CDR3 DNA reads TGTGCCAGCAGTTCCGGGACCTCGCTGAAGCAGTTCTTC.

This clone was recorded a few times. The chain couples TRBV7-2 to TRBJ2-2; D not resolved. Trimming removed 5 bases from V and 7 bases from J, with 8 bases in between. Germline V gene sequence: CDR1 SGHTA, CDR2 FQGNSA. This CDR3 has 12 residues. CDR3 sequence reads: CASSPPYGELFF. The CDR3 DNA sequence: TGTGCCAGCAGCCCCCCTTACGGGGAGCTGTTTTTT.

V and J are TRBV6-2 or TRBV6-3 and TRBJ2-7; D uncertain. Germline lookup yields CDR1 MNHEY and CDR2 SVGEGT. The V gene lost 4 bases and the J gene lost 0 bases, with 7 bases spanning the gap. This CDR3 has 13 amino acids. CDR3 sequence: CASSLGFSYEQYF. CDR3 coding DNA: TGTGCCAGCAGTTTAGGGTTCTCCTACGAGCAGTACTTC.

This chain joins TRBV7-3 and TRBJ1-4; TRBD1 might be the D (5 bases). CDR3 size: 18 residues. Trimming removed 2 bases at V and 0 bases at J, with 16 bases between. The germline gives CDR1 SGHTA, CDR2 FQGTGA. The CDR3 spells CASSLAAGPNTTNEKLFF. DNA of the CDR3: TGTGCCAGCAGCTTAGCTGCGGGACCTAACACAACTAATGAAAAACTGTTTTTT.

The gene calls are TRBV24-1 and TRBJ2-2, with D perhaps TRBD1 (6 bases). The CDR3 is 16 amino acids. The ends were cut back, 6 bases at V and 6 bases at J, with 19 bases in the middle. Germline CDR1 reads KGHDR; CDR2 reads SFDVKD. The chain's CDR3 is CATSHGRGSSAGELFF. DNA of the CDR3: TGTGCCACCAGTCACGGCAGGGGCTCTAGTGCCGGGGAGCTGTTTTTT.

This chain links TRBV5-4 with TRBJ2-2; perhaps TRBD1 as D (5 bases). Germline V gives CDR1 SGHNT, CDR2 YYREEE (reference sequence). The CDR3 totals 12 residues. Trimming removed 4 bases from V and 7 bases from J, with 8 bases in between. The CDR3 protein is CASSTDSGELFF. The CDR3 coding sequence is TGTGCCAGCAGCACCGACAGCGGGGAGCTGTTTTTT. Looking up the rest from reference TRBV5-4 and TRBJ2-2 gives the full variable domain: ETGVTQSPTHLIKTRGQQVTLRCSSQSGHNTVSWYQQALGQGPQFIFQYYREEENGRGNFPPRFSGLQFPNYSSELNVNALELDDSALYLCASSTDSGELFFGEGSRLTVL.

This clone was observed a single time. V and J are TRBV6-2 or TRBV6-3 and TRBJ2-7; 8 bases line up with TRBD1. Trimming took 5 bases from V and 1 from J; bases not matched to a gene: 4. The germline gives CDR1 MNHEY, CDR2 SVGEGT. There are 14 residues in the CDR3. CDR3 residues: CASSTRTGSYEQYF. CDR3 bases: TGTGCCAGCAGTACCAGGACAGGGTCCTACGAGCAGTACTTC.

The chain has TRBV14 and TRBJ2-7; D not resolved. This CDR3 has 14 amino acids. V gave up 4 bases and J gave up 3 bases, with 13 bases separating them. Germline V gene lookup returns CDR1 SGHDN and CDR2 FVKESK. Here the CDR3 reads CASSPGPTYYEQYF. For the CDR3, the DNA is TGTGCCAGCAGCCCTGGACCAACTTACTACGAGCAGTACTTC.

The chain combines TRBV28 with TRBJ1-6, with a tentative D call TRBD1 (5 bases). CDR1 and CDR2 (germline): MDHEN, SYDVKM. Between the trimmed V and J ends, which lost 3 bases and 7 bases, there was a span of 10 bases. The CDR3 totals 14 residues. CDR3 DNA: TGTGCCAGCAGTTTCGGGCAGGGAAATTCACCCCTCCACTTT. Translating gives CASSFGQGNSPLHF. Filled out from reference TRBV28 and TRBJ1-6, the complete variable domain reads DVKVTQSSRYLVKRTGEKVFLECVQDMDHENMFWYRQDPGLGLRLIYFSYDVKMKEKGDIPEGYSVSREKKERFSLILESASTNQTSMYLCASSFGQGNSPLHFGNGTRLTVT.

With regard to this clone: The DNA is left out, because the CDR3 cannot be placed on it with certainty; the CDR3 is given as TCRdb lists it. The J gene is TRBJ1-4, the V gene TRBV6-5; the tabulated D call, TRBD1, remains unverified against the DNA. CDR1 and CDR2 from the germline V gene are MNHEY and SVGAGI. The CDR3 numbers 13 amino acids, ends counted. CDR3 region: CASSSSKGLKLFF.

The rearrangement joins TRBV7-2 to TRBJ2-2; TRBD2 is a possible D gene (6 bases). The ends were cut back, 4 bases at V and 0 bases at J, with 15 bases in the middle. The germline gives CDR1 SGHTA, CDR2 FQGNSA. The CDR3 loop spans 17 amino acids. This CDR3 is CASSSFRGRPNTGELFF. The DNA of the CDR3 is TGTGCCAGCAGCTCATTCCGGGGGAGGCCGAACACCGGGGAGCTGTTTTTT.

The chain links TRBV12-1 to TRBJ1-1; the table's D call, TRBD1, has no DNA check behind it. TRBV12-1 counts as a pseudogene. The CDR3 is 16 residues long. CDR3 DNA: TGTGCCAGCAGTCTCCCATATGACAGACTGAACACTGAAGCTTTCTTT. Translated: CASSLPYDRLNTEAFF.

This rearrangement joins TRBV7-2 to TRBJ2-1; the D is unclear. Germline V gene data show CDR1 as SGHTA and CDR2 as FQGNSA. This CDR3 comprises 13 residues. Trimming took off 6 bases at V and 6 bases at J, with 12 bases between the two ends. As DNA, the CDR3 is TGTGCCAGCAGATTCACCGGCGGCAATGAGCAGTTCTTC. Translated: CASRFTGGNEQFF.

The V and J genes are TRBV9 and TRBJ2-1; maybe TRBD1 (5 bases). V dropped 7 bases and J dropped 8 bases, with 13 bases sitting between them. Per the germline V gene, CDR1 is SGDLS and CDR2 is YYNGEE. The CDR3 length is 12 residues. The CDR3 spells CASGANRHEQFF. The CDR3 DNA sequence: TGTGCCAGCGGCGCAAACAGGCATGAGCAGTTCTTC.

The chain is built from TRBV28 and TRBJ1-6; no clear D. With 6 bases removed from V and 6 bases from J, the gap between germline ends came to 6 bases. CDR3 size: 12 residues. Germline CDR1 MDHEN, CDR2 SYDVKM. The CDR3 protein is CASSRSNSPLHF. The DNA for the CDR3 is TGTGCCAGCAGCAGGAGTAATTCACCCCTCCACTTT.

This chain joins TRBV6-2 or TRBV6-3 and TRBJ1-5; D remains unclear. V lost 6 bases and J lost 4, with 10 bases in between. Germline V gene sequence: CDR1 MNHEY, CDR2 SVGEGT. The CDR3 loop spans 13 amino acids. The CDR3 region has the DNA TGTGCCAGCAGCCAGATGGCTAATCAGCCCCAGCATTTT. As protein: CASSQMANQPQHF.

The chain joins TRBV3-1 (or the pseudogene TRBV3-2) to TRBJ2-1; 7 bases line up with TRBD2. CDR3 length: 18 residues. Losses at the gene ends were 1 base for V and 6 bases for J; bases not matched to a gene: 15. Germline CDR1 LGHDT, CDR2 YNNKEL (reference sequence). The CDR3 loop is CASSQVRVRTSFVNEQFF. In nucleotides, the CDR3 is TGTGCCAGCAGCCAAGTACGGGTCCGGACTAGTTTCGTCAATGAGCAGTTCTTC.

The chain uses TRBV6-5 and TRBJ1-5, with D unresolved. This CDR3 region has 11 residues. Trimming removed 4 bases from V and 11 bases from J, with 9 bases in between. Germline lookup yields CDR1 MNHEY and CDR2 SVGAGI. In DNA, the CDR3 is TGTGCCAGCAGTTCCACCGGGACCCAGCATTTT. It yields the protein CASSSTGTQHF.

This clone was observed once. The same CDR3 arises from other DNA sequences in this sample as well. This chain joins TRBV28 and TRBJ2-3; perhaps D is TRBD1 or TRBD2 (5 bases each). The V end lost 3 bases, the J end lost 0 bases, and 7 bases lay between the germline ends. Per the germline V gene, CDR1 is MDHEN and CDR2 is SYDVKM. The CDR3 has 14 amino acids. Written as DNA, the CDR3 is TGTGCCAGCAGTTTGGGGGTAAGCACAGATACGCAGTATTTT. Translated: CASSLGVSTDTQYF. Supplemented by reference TRBV28 and TRBJ2-3, the full variable domain reads DVKVTQSSRYLVKRTGEKVFLECVQDMDHENMFWYRQDPGLGLRLIYFSYDVKMKEKGDIPEGYSVSREKKERFSLILESASTNQTSMYLCASSLGVSTDTQYFGPGTRLTVL.

There are a few counts of this clone. V and J are TRBV14 and TRBJ2-1; 16 bases are a match to TRBD2. The CDR3 covers 17 residues. Per the germline V gene, CDR1 is SGHDN and CDR2 is FVKESK. J gave up 4 bases and V 4 bases, and 4 bases lay outside the gene matches. DNA for the CDR3: TGTGCCAGCAGCCCGGGGACTAGCGGGGGGGCATACAATGAGCAGTTCTTC. It codes for CASSPGTSGGAYNEQFF. The full variable domain, its missing parts supplied by reference TRBV14 and TRBJ2-1, is EAGVTQFPSHSVIEKGQTVTLRCDPISGHDNLYWYRRVMGKEIKFLLHFVKESKQDESGMPNNRFLAERTGGTYSTLKVQPAELEDSGVYFCASSPGTSGGAYNEQFFGPGTRLTVL.

The chain is built from TRBV20-1 and TRBJ1-6; D is undetermined. The ends were cut back, 6 bases at V and 10 bases at J, with 10 bases in the middle. Germline V gene lookup returns CDR1 DFQATT and CDR2 SNEGSKA (reference sequence). The CDR3 length is 11 residues. The CDR3 sequence is CSADAGSPLHF. CDR3 sequence (DNA): TGCAGTGCAGACGCTGGGTCACCCCTCCACTTT.

This clone came up once. The chain joins TRBV19 to TRBJ2-1; D is uncertain. Germline lookup yields CDR1 LNHDA and CDR2 SQIVND (reference sequence). The CDR3 has 13 residues. The V end lost 3 bases, the J end lost 6 bases, and 9 bases lay between the germline ends. The CDR3 loop is CASSMVILNEQFF. In DNA form, the CDR3 reads TGTGCCAGTAGTATGGTAATTCTCAATGAGCAGTTCTTC.

This clone has a handful of counts. At one boundary the junction diverges from the germline segment, which might be a read error. V usage is TRBV6-2 or TRBV6-3 and J usage is TRBJ1-5, with 8 bases lining up with TRBD1. This CDR3 is 14 amino acids long. CDR1 and CDR2 from the germline V gene are MNHEY and SVGEGT. In nucleotides, the CDR3 is TGTGCCAGCGGTTACAGGGGGGGCGGTCAGCCCCAGCATTTT. Its translation is CASGYRGGGQPQHF.

The chain uses TRBV11-2 and TRBJ2-7; TRBD2 matches 8 bases. The CDR3 length is 17 residues. V lost 4 bases to trimming and J lost 2 bases; unmatched junction nucleotides: 13. Germline V gene sequence: CDR1 SGHAT, CDR2 FQNNGV. The CDR3 DNA reads TGTGCCAGCAGCTCCCTCTCAGCGGGAGCCTTAACCTACGAGCAGTACTTC. It yields the protein CASSSLSAGALTYEQYF.

The chain carries TRBV4-3 and TRBJ1-2; D is uncertain. V was trimmed by 0 bases and J by 5 bases, leaving 19 bases between them. CDR3 size: 17 residues. Per the germline V gene, CDR1 is LGHNA and CDR2 is YSLEER. DNA of the CDR3: TGCGCCAGCAGCCAAGATCCAAGCGACCGACTACCTTATGGCTACACCTTC. This codes for CASSQDPSDRLPYGYTF.